This section outlines one T cell receptor beta chain sequence together with its context. This clonotype came up many times. What antigen it recognizes has not been identified. No qualities accompany the bases; no much larger clone lies one base away. A case-control design nested within a healthcare worker cohort in London, UK, was used, with weekly nasopharyngeal swab PCR tests and blood sampling performed. Healthcare workers were recruited during the week of the UK lockdown, between 23 and 31 March 2020, and followed weekly for up to roughly 15 weeks. This specimen belongs to a study of early T cells in non-severe SARS-CoV-2 infection (dated by TCRdb to 2020 to 2022). At the level of the whole study: TCR sequencing used bulk RNA from unsorted whole blood, so alpha and beta chains could not be paired.

The library was built by means of 5' RACE. The sequencing machine was a NextSeq 500. The TCR library protocol attached unique molecular identifiers to individual cDNA molecules to correct for sequencing error and PCR bias. Sequencing covered both TCR alpha and beta chains, and within each sample the abundances of alpha and beta sequences were tightly co-correlated. The study's own analysis went as follows. Decombinator V4 was used to perform V gene, J gene and CDR3 annotation of TCR sequences. Expanded TCRs were defined as changing significantly between any two time points under a Poisson model with p below 0.0001. TCR abundances were normalised to the total number of TCRs sequenced per sample and were expressed as counts per million. MAIT TCRs were defined by TRAV1-2 paired with TRAJ12, TRAJ20 or TRAJ33, and iNKT TCRs by TRAV10 paired with TRAJ18. VDJdb, accessed on 1 November 2021, was searched for TCRs annotated for CMV, EBV and SARS-CoV-2, and TCRs annotated for more than one antigen were excluded. TCRdb passed the public sequencing reads through fastp at Q25 and MiXCR, retaining productive beta sequences. When rows share a CDR3 protein, they turn into one entry using the most common DNA and genes. TCRdb, not the original authors, processed these V and J calls. The sample table records 98,000 or so distinct CDR3 sequences; approximately 12% of these occur just once. Jointly, the top ten make up approximately 4.4% of the sample.

The CDR3 runs 15 amino acids, cysteine and phenylalanine included. CDR3 DNA only is kept here, 45 bases in frame from base 1. CDR1 and CDR2 are read off the germline V gene as SNHLY and FYNNEI. Clipping removes 3 bases from V and 2 bases from J, with 5 as the unmatched junction base count. Study-wide findings and limitations: Matching against VDJdb was skewed toward anti-spike CD8 responses, likely underestimated virus-specific expansions, and missed private and CD4 specificities.

The sequence came from an adult who was a healthcare worker with PCR-confirmed SARS-CoV-2 infection or an uninfected control (not recorded which). This specimen was whole blood, taken at baseline. The chain is assembled from TRBV2 and TRBJ2-5, with TRBD1 matching 8 junction bases. The CDR3 here reads CASSEARGPQETQYF. Read as DNA, the sequence is TGTGCCAGCAGTGAGGCCAGGGGGCCACAAGAGACCCAGTACTTC. With the rest looked up from the reference TRBV2 and TRBJ2-5 genes rather than sequenced, the full variable domain is EPEVTQTPSHQVTQMGQEVILRCVPISNHLYFYWYRQILGQKVEFLVSFYNNEISEKSEIFDDQFSVERPDGSNFTLKIRSTKLEDSAMYFCASSEARGPQETQYFGPGTRLLVL.